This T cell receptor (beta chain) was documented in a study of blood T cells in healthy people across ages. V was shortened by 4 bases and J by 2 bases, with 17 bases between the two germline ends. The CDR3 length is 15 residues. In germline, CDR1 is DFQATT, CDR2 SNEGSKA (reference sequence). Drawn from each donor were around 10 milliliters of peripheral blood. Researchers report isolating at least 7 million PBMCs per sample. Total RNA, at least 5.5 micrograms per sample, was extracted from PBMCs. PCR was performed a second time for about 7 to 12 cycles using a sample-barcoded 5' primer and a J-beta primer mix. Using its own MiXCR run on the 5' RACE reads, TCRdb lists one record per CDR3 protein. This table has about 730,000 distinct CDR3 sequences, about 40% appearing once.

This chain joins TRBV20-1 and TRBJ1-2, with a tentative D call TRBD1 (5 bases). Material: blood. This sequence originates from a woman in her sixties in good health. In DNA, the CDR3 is TGCAGTGCTACCACGAAGGACAAGCCGAACTATGGCTACACCTTC. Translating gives CSATTKDKPNYGYTF.